This T cell receptor (beta chain) is from a study of control samples from healthy donors and cancer patients. Profiling relied on immunoSEQ multiplex PCR, and the TCRdb table lists in-frame clones only, not all of them. The sample consists of roughly 150,000 clones, about 94% of them appearing once. In germline, CDR1 is LNHDA, CDR2 SQIVND (reference sequence). V shed 5 bases and J 3 bases; nucleotides not matched to a gene: 8. The CDR3 consists of 15 residues. The TCR sequence derives from a man in his forties or fifties in good health. The chain employs TRBV19 and TRBJ1-2, with 8 bases matching TRBD1. Sample: blood. CDR3 coding DNA: TGTGCCAGTAGTCCCCTCAGGGGGCGCTACTATGGCTACACCTTC. Translated, it gives CASSPLRGRYYGYTF.